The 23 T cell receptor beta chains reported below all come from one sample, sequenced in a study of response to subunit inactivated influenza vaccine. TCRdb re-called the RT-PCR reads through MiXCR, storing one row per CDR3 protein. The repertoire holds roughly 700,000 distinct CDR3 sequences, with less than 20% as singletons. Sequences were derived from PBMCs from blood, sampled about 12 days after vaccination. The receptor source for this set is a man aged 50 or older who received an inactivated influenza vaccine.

CDR3 protein: CASSLSDNSYEQYF. CDR3 bases: TGTGCCAGCAGTTTATCAGACAATTCCTACGAGCAGTACTTC. The J gene is TRBJ2-7, the V gene TRBV27; D not resolved. CDR3 length: 14 residues. V shed 0 bases and J shed 1 base, with 7 bases lying between them. The germline V gene encodes CDR1 MNHEY and CDR2 SMNVEV (reference sequence).

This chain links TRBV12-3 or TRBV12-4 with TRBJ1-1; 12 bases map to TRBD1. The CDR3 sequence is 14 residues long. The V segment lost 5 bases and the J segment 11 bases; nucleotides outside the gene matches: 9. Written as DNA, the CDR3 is TGTGCCAGCAGTGAACCGGGACAGGGGGCGCAGGCTTTCTTT. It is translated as CASSEPGQGAQAFF.

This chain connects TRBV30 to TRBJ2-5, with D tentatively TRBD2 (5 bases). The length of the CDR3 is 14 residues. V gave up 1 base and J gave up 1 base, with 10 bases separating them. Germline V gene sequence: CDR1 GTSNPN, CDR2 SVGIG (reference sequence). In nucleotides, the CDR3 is TGTGCCTGGAGTGGGCAGACTATCCAAGAGACCCAGTACTTC. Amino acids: CAWSGQTIQETQYF.

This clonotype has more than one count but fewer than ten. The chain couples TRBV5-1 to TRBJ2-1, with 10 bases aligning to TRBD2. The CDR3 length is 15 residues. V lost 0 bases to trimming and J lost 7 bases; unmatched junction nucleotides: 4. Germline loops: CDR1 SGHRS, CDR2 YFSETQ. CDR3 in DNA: TGCGCCAGCAGCTTGGGCCCTAGCGGGAGAAATGAGCAGTTCTTC. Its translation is CASSLGPSGRNEQFF.

DNA of the CDR3: TGTGCCAGCAGTGAAGCGTCCGTCCCGCTTCGCCAGCATTTT. As protein: CASSEASVPLRQHF. J is TRBJ1-5 and V is TRBV6-1; no clear D gene. V lost 0 bases and J lost 12, with 15 bases in between. CDR1 is MNHNS and CDR2 is SASEGT in the germline V gene. The CDR3 spans 14 residues.

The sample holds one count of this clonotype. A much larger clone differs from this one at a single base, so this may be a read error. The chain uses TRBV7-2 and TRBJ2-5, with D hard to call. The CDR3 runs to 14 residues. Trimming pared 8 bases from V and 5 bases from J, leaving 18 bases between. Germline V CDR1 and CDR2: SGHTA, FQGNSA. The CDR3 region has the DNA TGTGCCAGCTACTTAGGCCTGGGCACGGAGACCCAGTACTTC. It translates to CASYLGLGTETQYF. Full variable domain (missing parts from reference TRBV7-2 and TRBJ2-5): GAGVSQSPSNKVTEKGKDVELRCDPISGHTALYWYRQSLGQGLEFLIYFQGNSAPDKSGLPSDRFSAERTGGSVSTLTIQRTQQEDSAVYLCASYLGLGTETQYFGPGTRLLVL.

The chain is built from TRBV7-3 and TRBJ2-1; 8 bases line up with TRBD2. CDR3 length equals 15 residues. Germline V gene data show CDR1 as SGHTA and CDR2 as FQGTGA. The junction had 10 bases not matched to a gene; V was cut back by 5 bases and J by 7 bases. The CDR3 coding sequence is TGTGCCAGCAGCCCACAGCGGGAGTTATTGAATGAGCAGTTCTTC. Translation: CASSPQRELLNEQFF.

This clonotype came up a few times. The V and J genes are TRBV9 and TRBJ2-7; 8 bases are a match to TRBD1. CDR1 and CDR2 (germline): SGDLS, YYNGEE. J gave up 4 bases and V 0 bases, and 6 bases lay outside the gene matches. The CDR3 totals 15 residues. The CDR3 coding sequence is TGTGCCAGCAGCGTAGGGTCAGGGGGCTGGTACGAGCAGTACTTC. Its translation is CASSVGSGGWYEQYF. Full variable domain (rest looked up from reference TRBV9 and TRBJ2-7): DSGVTQTPKHLITATGQRVTLRCSPRSGDLSVYWYQQSLDQGLQFLIQYYNGEERAKGNILERFSAQQFPDLHSELNLSSLELGDSALYFCASSVGSGGWYEQYFGPGTRLTVT.

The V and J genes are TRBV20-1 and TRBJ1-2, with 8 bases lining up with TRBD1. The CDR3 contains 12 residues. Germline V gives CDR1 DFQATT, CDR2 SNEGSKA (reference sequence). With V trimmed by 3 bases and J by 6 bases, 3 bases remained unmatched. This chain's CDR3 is CSARPGGNGYTF. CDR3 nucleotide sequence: TGCAGTGCTAGGCCAGGGGGCAATGGCTACACCTTC.

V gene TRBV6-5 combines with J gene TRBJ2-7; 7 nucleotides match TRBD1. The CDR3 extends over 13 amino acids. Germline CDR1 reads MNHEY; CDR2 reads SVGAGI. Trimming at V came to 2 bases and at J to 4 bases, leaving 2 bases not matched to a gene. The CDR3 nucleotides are TGTGCCAGCAGTTACCTGACAGGGTACGAGCAGTACTTC. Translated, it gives CASSYLTGYEQYF.

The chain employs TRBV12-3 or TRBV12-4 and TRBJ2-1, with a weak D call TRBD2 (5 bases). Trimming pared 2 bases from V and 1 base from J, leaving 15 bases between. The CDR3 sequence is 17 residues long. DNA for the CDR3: TGTGCCAGCAGTTTAAAGCTGCGGTCGGGGTCCTACAATGAGCAGTTCTTC. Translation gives CASSLKLRSGSYNEQFF.

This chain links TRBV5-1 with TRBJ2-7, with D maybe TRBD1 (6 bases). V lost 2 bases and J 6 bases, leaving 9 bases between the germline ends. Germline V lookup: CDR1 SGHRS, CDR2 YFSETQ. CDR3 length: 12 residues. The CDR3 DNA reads TGCGCCAGCAGCTTAGGACAGAGCGAGCAGTACTTC. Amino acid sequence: CASSLGQSEQYF.

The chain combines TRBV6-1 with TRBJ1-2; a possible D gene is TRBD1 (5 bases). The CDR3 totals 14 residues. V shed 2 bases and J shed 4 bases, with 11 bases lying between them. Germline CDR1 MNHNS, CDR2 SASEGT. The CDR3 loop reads CASSESRVSYGYTF. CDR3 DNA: TGTGCCAGCAGTGAAAGCAGGGTATCCTATGGCTACACCTTC.

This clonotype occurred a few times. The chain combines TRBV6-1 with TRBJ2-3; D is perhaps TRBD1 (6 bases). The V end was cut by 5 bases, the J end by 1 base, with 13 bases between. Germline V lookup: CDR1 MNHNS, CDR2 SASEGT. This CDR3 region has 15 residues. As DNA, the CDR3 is TGTGCCAGCAGTCCCCTTGGACAGCGCACAGATACGCAGTATTTT. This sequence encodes CASSPLGQRTDTQYF.

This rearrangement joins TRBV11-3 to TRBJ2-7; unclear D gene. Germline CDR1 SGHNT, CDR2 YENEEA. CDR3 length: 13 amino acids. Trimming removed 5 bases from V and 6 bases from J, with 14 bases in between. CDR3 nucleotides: TGTGCCAGCAGCCCCGGACCAAACTCCGAGCAGTACTTC. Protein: CASSPGPNSEQYF. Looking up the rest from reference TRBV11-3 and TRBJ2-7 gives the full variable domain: EAGVVQSPRYKIIEKKQPVAFWCNPISGHNTLYWYLQNLGQGPELLIRYENEEAVDDSQLPKDRFSAERLKGVDSTLKIQPAELGDSAVYLCASSPGPNSEQYFGPGTRLTVT.

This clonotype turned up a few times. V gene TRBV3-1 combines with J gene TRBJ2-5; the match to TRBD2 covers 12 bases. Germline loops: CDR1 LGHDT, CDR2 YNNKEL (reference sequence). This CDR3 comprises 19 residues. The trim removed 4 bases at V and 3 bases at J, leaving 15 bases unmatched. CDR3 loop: CASSPRDFASGGAKETQYF. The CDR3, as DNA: TGTGCCAGCAGCCCGAGAGATTTCGCTAGCGGGGGGGCCAAAGAGACCCAGTACTTC.

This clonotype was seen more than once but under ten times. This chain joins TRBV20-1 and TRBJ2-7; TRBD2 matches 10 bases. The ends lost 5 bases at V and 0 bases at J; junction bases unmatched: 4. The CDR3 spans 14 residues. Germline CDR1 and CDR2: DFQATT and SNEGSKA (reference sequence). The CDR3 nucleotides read TGCAGTGCTCAAACTAGCGGGACCTCCTACGAGCAGTACTTC. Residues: CSAQTSGTSYEQYF.

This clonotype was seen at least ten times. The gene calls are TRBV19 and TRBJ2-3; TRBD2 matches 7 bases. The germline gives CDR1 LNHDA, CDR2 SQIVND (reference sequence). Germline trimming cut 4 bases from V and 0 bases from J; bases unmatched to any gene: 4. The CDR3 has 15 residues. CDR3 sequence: CASSSRAGSTDTQYF. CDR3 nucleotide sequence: TGTGCCAGTAGTAGCCGAGCGGGGAGCACAGATACGCAGTATTTT. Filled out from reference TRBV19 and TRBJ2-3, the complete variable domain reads DGGITQSPKYLFRKEGQNVTLSCEQNLNHDAMYWYRQDPGQGLRLIYYSQIVNDFQKGDIAEGYSVSREKKESFPLTVTSAQKNPTAFYLCASSSRAGSTDTQYFGPGTRLTVL.

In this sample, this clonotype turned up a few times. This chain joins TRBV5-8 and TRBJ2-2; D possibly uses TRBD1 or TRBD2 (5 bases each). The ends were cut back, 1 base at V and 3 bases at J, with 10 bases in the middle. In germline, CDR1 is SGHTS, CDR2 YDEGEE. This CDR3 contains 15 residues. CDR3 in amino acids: CASSLSWDHTGELFF. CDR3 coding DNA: TGTGCCAGCAGCTTGTCGTGGGACCACACCGGGGAGCTGTTTTTT.

The CDR3: CASSFVSGGPTDTQYF. The CDR3 DNA reads TGTGCCAGCAGCTTTGTTAGCGGGGGGCCAACAGATACGCAGTATTTT. The chain employs TRBV5-6 and TRBJ2-3, with 10 positions matching TRBD2. Germline CDR1 SGHDT, CDR2 YYEEEE. V trimming: 2 bases; J trimming: 3 bases; junction bases outside the gene matches: 6. The length of the CDR3 is 16 residues.

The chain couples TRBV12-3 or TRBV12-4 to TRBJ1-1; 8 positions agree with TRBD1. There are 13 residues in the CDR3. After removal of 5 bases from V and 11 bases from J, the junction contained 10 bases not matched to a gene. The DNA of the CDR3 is TGTGCCAGCAGTATATCAGGGGGCGCCAGGGCTTTCTTT. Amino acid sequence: CASSISGGARAFF.

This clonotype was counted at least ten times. The CDR3, as DNA: TGTGCCAGCAGTGATCTGCCGACAGGGCCCCTAGCCAAAAACATTCAGTACTTC. It specifies CASSDLPTGPLAKNIQYF. The rearrangement links TRBV6-4 to TRBJ2-4; 7 bases agree with TRBD1. This CDR3 has 18 amino acids. Germline V lookup: CDR1 MRHNA, CDR2 SNTAGT. Trimming at V came to 3 bases and at J to 0 bases, leaving 11 bases not matched to a gene.

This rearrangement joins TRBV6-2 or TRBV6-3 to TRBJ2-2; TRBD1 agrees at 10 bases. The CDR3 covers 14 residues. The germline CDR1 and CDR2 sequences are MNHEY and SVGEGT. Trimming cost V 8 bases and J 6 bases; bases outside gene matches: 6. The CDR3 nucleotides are TGTGCCAGCCTAGGACAGGGGGTTGCCGGGGAGCTGTTTTTT. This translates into CASLGQGVAGELFF.